This T cell receptor beta chain emerged from a study of T cell repertoires in cytomegalovirus infection. Study as a whole: Used in the study were CMV epitopes, some recently identified and HLA-C-restricted, others well-studied and HLA-B-restricted. Study-wide findings and caveats: HLA-C-restricted CMV clonotypes gave the most frequent clonotype in two of eight donors.

The CDR3 is made up of 18 amino acids. Germline V gives CDR1 SEHNR, CDR2 FQNEAQ (reference sequence). V dropped 4 bases and J dropped 0 bases, with 21 bases sitting between them. TCRdb re-called the reads through MiXCR, storing one row per CDR3 protein. This sample has roughly 990,000 distinct CDR3 sequences; 31% occur once, and the top ten carry about 14%. In this sample, this clonotype turned up a few times. Its antigen is currently unknown. Sample: cultured CD8+ T cells from PBMCs, taken from culture after CMV antigen stimulation. The sequence was obtained from a human donor in good health (CMV status not recorded). Some clones in this sample may be carry-over from other donors' samples. The chain combines TRBV7-9 with TRBJ2-5, with D perhaps matching TRBD1 (6 bases). The DNA for the CDR3 is TGTGCCAGCAGCTCAAGGGGGTTAAGAGGGGAGTACCAAGAGACCCAGTACTTC. Protein: CASSSRGLRGEYQETQYF.